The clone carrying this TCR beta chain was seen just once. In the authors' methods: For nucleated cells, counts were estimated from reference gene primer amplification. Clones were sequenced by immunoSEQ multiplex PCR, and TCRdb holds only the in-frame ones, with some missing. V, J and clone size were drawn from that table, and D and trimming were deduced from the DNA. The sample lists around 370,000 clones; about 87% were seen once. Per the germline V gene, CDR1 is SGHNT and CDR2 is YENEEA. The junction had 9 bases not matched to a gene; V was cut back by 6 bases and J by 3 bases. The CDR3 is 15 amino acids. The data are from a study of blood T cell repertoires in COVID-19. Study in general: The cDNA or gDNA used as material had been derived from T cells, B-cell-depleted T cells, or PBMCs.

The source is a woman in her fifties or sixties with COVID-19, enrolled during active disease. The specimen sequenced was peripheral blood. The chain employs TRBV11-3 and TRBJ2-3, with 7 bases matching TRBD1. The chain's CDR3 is CASRDGQVWTDTQYF. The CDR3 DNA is TGTGCCAGCAGGGATGGACAGGTCTGGACAGATACGCAGTATTTT.